The 18 T cell receptor beta chains given below trace back to one sample, sequenced in a study of identical twins. TCRdb redid the calling of the 5' RACE reads with MiXCR, one entry per CDR3 protein. Of about 200,000 distinct CDR3 sequences listed, approximately 9% are singletons. The specimen was memory (CD45RO+) T cells sorted from blood. The source is a woman in her late teens or twenties in good health.

This clonotype was detected many times. The chain has TRBV12-3 or TRBV12-4 and TRBJ1-5; tentatively, D is TRBD1 (5 bases). V lost 6 bases and J 6 bases, leaving 15 bases between the germline ends. CDR3 length: 14 amino acids. The CDR3 here is CASRTDNGGQPQHF. In nucleotides, the CDR3 is TGTGCCAGCAGGACAGACAATGGGGGTCAGCCCCAGCATTTT.

This clonotype was observed a few times. V and J are TRBV6-1 and TRBJ2-5, with D tentatively TRBD2 (6 bases). This CDR3 spans 13 amino acids. V was clipped by 8 bases and J by 2 bases, with 12 bases between them. Germline V gene sequence: CDR1 MNHNS, CDR2 SASEGT. CDR3 loop: CASGSGRQETQYF. The CDR3 DNA sequence: TGTGCCAGCGGGTCGGGGAGGCAAGAGACCCAGTACTTC.

This clonotype was counted a few times. The gene calls are TRBV11-2 and TRBJ2-1; D tentatively fits TRBD1 or TRBD2 (6 bases each). Trimming removed 4 bases from V and 13 bases from J, with 26 bases in between. The CDR3 spans 16 residues. Germline V lookup: CDR1 SGHAT, CDR2 FQNNGV. As DNA, the CDR3 is TGTGCCAGCAGCTCTGCGAGGGGGTTCGTAGCGGCCTTACAGTTCTTC. This encodes CASSSARGFVAALQFF.

This clonotype came up many times. The chain links TRBV12-3 or TRBV12-4 to TRBJ1-2, with 9 positions matching TRBD1. V shed 6 bases, J shed 5 bases, and the junction held 13 bases outside the gene matches. The CDR3 covers 16 residues. The CDR3 nucleotides are TGTGCCAGCAGACCCCCTACAGGGGGCAGGACTTATGGCTACACCTTC. Translation: CASRPPTGGRTYGYTF.

The chain uses TRBV20-1 and TRBJ1-1, with D unresolved. Trimming removed 6 bases at V and 4 bases at J, with 6 bases between. Germline values: CDR1 DFQATT, CDR2 SNEGSKA (reference sequence). The CDR3 runs to 10 residues. CDR3 region: CSAHSTEAFF. The CDR3 DNA sequence: TGCAGTGCCCACAGCACTGAAGCTTTCTTT.

The sample holds a few counts of this clonotype. V usage is TRBV20-1 and J usage is TRBJ2-1, with D maybe TRBD2 (6 bases). V lost 6 bases to trimming and J lost 9 bases, with 15 bases between them. From germline, CDR1 is DFQATT and CDR2 SNEGSKA (reference sequence). There are 12 residues in the CDR3. CDR3 DNA sequence: TGCAGTGCGTCGGGAGACTGGGGTGAGCAGTTCTTC. Its protein is CSASGDWGEQFF.

This clonotype was seen ten or more times. The chain carries TRBV9 and TRBJ1-2, with D possibly TRBD1 on 5 matching bases. The CDR3 has 12 amino acids. With 4 bases removed from V and 8 bases from J, the gap between germline ends came to 12 bases. Germline-derived CDR1 and CDR2 are SGDLS and YYNGEE. In DNA, the CDR3 is TGTGCCAGCAGCTCGGGGACGGGCGGCTACACCTTC. Translation gives CASSSGTGGYTF.

This clonotype was seen a handful of times. The chain joins TRBV9 to TRBJ2-1, with a weak D call TRBD1 (6 bases). CDR1 and CDR2 from the germline V gene are SGDLS and YYNGEE. The length of the CDR3 is 16 residues. Trimming left V 1 base short and J 8 bases short, with 19 bases between. In nucleotides, the CDR3 is TGTGCCAGCAGCGTAAGGGTCTCATCTAAGGGGGATGAGCAGTTCTTC. It yields the protein CASSVRVSSKGDEQFF.

This clonotype was counted only a few times. This chain joins TRBV20-1 and TRBJ2-5, with 8 bases fitting TRBD1. Germline assignment: CDR1 DFQATT and CDR2 SNEGSKA (reference sequence). V lost 6 bases and J lost 1; bases outside the gene matches: 4. The CDR3 extends over 13 amino acids. The CDR3 sequence is CSALTGGQETQYF. The CDR3 DNA is TGCAGTGCCCTTACAGGGGGCCAAGAGACCCAGTACTTC.

The chain carries TRBV6-2 or TRBV6-3 and TRBJ2-7; TRBD2 agrees at 8 bases. CDR1 and CDR2 from the germline V gene are MNHEY and SVGEGT. The CDR3 has 14 amino acids. With 6 bases clipped from V and 1 base from J, the junction kept 5 bases outside the gene matches. CDR3 coding DNA: TGTGCCAGCAGCTCCCCGGGAGGGTCCTACGAGCAGTACTTC. Residues: CASSSPGGSYEQYF.

This clonotype was counted only a few times. V gene TRBV6-1 combines with J gene TRBJ2-3; 8 bases map to TRBD2. CDR1 MNHNS and CDR2 SASEGT come from the germline V gene. The trim removed 11 bases at V and 1 base at J, leaving 14 bases unmatched. The CDR3 runs to 16 residues. DNA for the CDR3: TGTGCCGTGTGGGATTGGCGGGGGGCTGGCACAGATACGCAGTATTTT. As protein: CAVWDWRGAGTDTQYF.

This clonotype was observed a handful of times. The chain is built from TRBV6-5 and TRBJ1-2; D is ambiguous. V lost 7 bases and J 2 bases, leaving 5 bases between the germline ends. The CDR3 is 11 amino acids. CDR1 and CDR2 from the germline V gene are MNHEY and SVGAGI. CDR3 in amino acids: CASKANYGYTF. Written as DNA, the CDR3 is TGTGCCAGCAAGGCCAACTATGGCTACACCTTC.

At least ten counts were recorded for this clonotype. The chain carries TRBV5-5 and TRBJ1-1, with TRBD1 matching 7 bases. CDR1 and CDR2 from the germline V gene are SGHKS and YYEKEE (reference sequence). CDR3 length equals 13 residues. The ends lost 4 bases at V and 6 bases at J; junction bases unmatched: 6. Written as DNA, the CDR3 is TGTGCCAGCAGCCTGACAGGGAAGGCTGAAGCTTTCTTT. This sequence encodes CASSLTGKAEAFF.

The rearrangement uses TRBV19 and TRBJ2-3; tentatively, D is TRBD2 (5 bases). V lost 5 bases to trimming and J lost 3 bases, with 15 bases between them. CDR3 size: 15 residues. Germline V lookup: CDR1 LNHDA, CDR2 SQIVND (reference sequence). This CDR3 is CASSGGFHRTDTQYF. For the CDR3, the DNA is TGTGCCAGTAGTGGAGGTTTTCACCGGACAGATACGCAGTATTTT.

The chain has TRBV7-2 and TRBJ2-4; 7 nucleotides line up with TRBD2. This CDR3 region has 18 residues. Germline-derived CDR1 and CDR2 are SGHTA and FQGNSA. With V trimmed by 0 bases and J by 0 bases, 8 bases remained unmatched. The CDR3 here is CASSLAGGTSVAKNIQYF. The CDR3 nucleotides read TGTGCCAGCAGCTTAGCGGGAGGGACGAGTGTAGCCAAAAACATTCAGTACTTC.

This clonotype was detected only a few times. The V and J genes are TRBV6-1 and TRBJ2-3; D gene unclear. Germline V gene sequence: CDR1 MNHNS, CDR2 SASEGT. CDR3 length: 14 residues. The germline V and J ends were trimmed by 3 bases and 0 bases, with 7 bases remaining between them. CDR3 amino acids: CASSEIGSTDTQYF. CDR3 DNA sequence: TGTGCCAGCAGTGAGATAGGGAGCACAGATACGCAGTATTTT.

This clonotype was detected a few times. This sequence joins TRBV29-1 and TRBJ1-2; D not certain. The CDR3 extends over 13 amino acids. The germline V gene has CDR1 SQVTM and CDR2 ANQGSEA. The V end was cut by 0 bases, the J end by 7 bases, with 12 bases between. The CDR3 region is CSVEDARPAGYTF. CDR3 sequence (DNA): TGCAGCGTTGAAGATGCCAGGCCCGCTGGCTACACCTTC. Combining the CDR3 with reference TRBV29-1 and TRBJ1-2 gives the whole variable domain SAVISQKPSRDICQRGTSLTIQCQVDSQVTMMFWYRQQPGQSLTLIATANQGSEATYESGFVIDKFPISRPNLTFSTLTVSNMSPEDSSIYLCSVEDARPAGYTFGSGTRLTVV.

This clonotype showed up just a few times. The chain links TRBV6-1 to TRBJ1-6; TRBD1 is a possible D gene (6 bases). Trimming removed 6 bases from V and 6 bases from J, with 12 bases in between. Germline V lookup: CDR1 MNHNS, CDR2 SASEGT. The length of the CDR3 is 14 residues. The CDR3 spells CASRADRFNSPLHF. In DNA, the CDR3 is TGTGCCAGCAGGGCCGACAGGTTTAATTCACCCCTCCACTTT.